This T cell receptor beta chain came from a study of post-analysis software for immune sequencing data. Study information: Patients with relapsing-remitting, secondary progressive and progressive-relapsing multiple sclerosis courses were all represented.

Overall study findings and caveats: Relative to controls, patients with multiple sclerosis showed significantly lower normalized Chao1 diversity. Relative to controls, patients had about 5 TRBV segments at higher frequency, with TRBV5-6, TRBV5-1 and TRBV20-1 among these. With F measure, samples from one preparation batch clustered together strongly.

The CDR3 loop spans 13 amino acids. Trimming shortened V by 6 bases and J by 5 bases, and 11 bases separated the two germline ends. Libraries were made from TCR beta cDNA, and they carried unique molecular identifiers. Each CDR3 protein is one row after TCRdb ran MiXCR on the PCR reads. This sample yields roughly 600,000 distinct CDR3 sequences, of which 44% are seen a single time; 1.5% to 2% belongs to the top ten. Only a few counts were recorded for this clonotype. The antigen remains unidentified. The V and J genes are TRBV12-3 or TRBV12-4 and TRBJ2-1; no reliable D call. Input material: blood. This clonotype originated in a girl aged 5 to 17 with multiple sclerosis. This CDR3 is CASSWGRDNEQFF. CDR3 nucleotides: TGTGCCAGCAGCTGGGGTCGGGACAATGAGCAGTTCTTC.